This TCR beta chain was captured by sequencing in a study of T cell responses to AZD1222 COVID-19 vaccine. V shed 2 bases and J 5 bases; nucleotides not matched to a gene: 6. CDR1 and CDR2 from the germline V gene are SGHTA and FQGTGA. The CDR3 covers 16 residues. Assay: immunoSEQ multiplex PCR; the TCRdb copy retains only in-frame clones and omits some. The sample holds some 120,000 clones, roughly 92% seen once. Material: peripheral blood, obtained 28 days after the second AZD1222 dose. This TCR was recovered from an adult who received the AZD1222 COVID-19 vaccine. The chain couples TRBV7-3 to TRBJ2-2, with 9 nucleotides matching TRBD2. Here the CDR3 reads CASSLLGGRDTGELFF. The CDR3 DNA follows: TGTGCCAGCAGCTTATTAGGCGGGAGGGATACCGGGGAGCTGTTTTTT.